This is a list of T cell receptor beta chains from one sample in a study of T cells in Graves' hyperthyroidism and ophthalmopathy. TCRdb re-derived calls from the multiplex PCR reads in MiXCR, one entry per CDR3 protein. There are around 56,000 distinct CDR3 sequences in the sample; 53% occur only once, and 2.5% to 4% lies in the top ten. Material: blood. The source is a woman aged 55-69 years with Graves' ophthalmopathy. CDR3s include the opening cysteine and the closing phenylalanine or tryptophan. Fields, in order: V gene, J gene, CDR3 protein.

>TRBV12-3/TRBV12-4|TRBJ2-1
CASSLSSGSYEQFF
>TRBV20-1|TRBJ1-2
CSASRQGARGYTF
>TRBV12-3/TRBV12-4|TRBJ2-6
CASSFGRGPNVLTF
>TRBV29-1|TRBJ2-6
CSGQVDGANVLTF
>TRBV12-3/TRBV12-4|TRBJ2-3
CASRQFPQDRVADTQYF
>TRBV25-1|TRBJ1-5
CASSGNRVGYQPQHF
>TRBV9|TRBJ2-2
CASNPGTGNTGELFF
>TRBV15|TRBJ2-7
CATSRDKPSYYEQYF
>TRBV20-1|TRBJ1-3
CSARNAGNTIYF
>TRBV7-9|TRBJ1-1
CASSLAWDRVEFVGTEAFF
>TRBV11-2|TRBJ2-2
CASSFGGGLNTGELFF